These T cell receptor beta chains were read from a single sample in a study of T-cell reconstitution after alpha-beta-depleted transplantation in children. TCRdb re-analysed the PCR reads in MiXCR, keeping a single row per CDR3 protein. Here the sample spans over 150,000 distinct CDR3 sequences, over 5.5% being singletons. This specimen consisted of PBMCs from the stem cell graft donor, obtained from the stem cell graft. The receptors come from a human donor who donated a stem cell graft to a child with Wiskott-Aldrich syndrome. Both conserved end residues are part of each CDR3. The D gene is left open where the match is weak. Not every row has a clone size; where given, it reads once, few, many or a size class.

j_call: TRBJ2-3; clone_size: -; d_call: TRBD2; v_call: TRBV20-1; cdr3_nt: TGCTGTGCTAGAGGCCTAGCGGGGGGGAGGACAGATACGCAGTATTTT; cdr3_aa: CCARGLAGGRTDTQYF
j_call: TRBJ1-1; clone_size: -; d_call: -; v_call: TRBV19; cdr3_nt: TGTGCCAGCAATGTATTAATGAACACTGAAGCTTTCTTT; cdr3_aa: CASNVLMNTEAFF
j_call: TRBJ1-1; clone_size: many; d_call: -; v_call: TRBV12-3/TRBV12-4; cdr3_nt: TGTGCCAGCAGTTTGGGGGGACCCAATTATATGAACACTGAAGCTTTCTTT; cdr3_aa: CASSLGGPNYMNTEAFF
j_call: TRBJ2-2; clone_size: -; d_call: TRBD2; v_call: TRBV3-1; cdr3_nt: TGTGCCAGCAGCCAAGATACTAGCGGGCAGAACACCGGGGAGCTGTTTTTT; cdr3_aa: CASSQDTSGQNTGELFF
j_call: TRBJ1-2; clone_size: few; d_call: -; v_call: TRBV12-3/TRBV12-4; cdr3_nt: TGTGCCAGCAGTTTAGGGGGATTCGGGCCCTTTCGGTATGGCTACACCTTC; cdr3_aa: CASSLGGFGPFRYGYTF
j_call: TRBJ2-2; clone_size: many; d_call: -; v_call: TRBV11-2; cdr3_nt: TGTGCCAGCAGCTTAGGGTTCAACACCGGGGAGCTGTTTTTT; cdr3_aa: CASSLGFNTGELFF
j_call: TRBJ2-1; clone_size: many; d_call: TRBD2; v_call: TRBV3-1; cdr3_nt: TGTGCCAGCAGCCAAGGACTAGCGGGGACCTACAATGAGCAGTTCTTC; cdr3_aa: CASSQGLAGTYNEQFF
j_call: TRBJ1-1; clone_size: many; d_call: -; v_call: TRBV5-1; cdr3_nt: TGCGCCAGCAGCCCGCGGGGTGCGGCGGCCATGAACACTGAAGCTTTCTTT; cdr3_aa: CASSPRGAAAMNTEAFF
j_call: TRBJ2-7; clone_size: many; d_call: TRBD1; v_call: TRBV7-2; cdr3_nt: TGTGCCAGCAGCTCTCGCCGGACAGGCCTCTACGAGCAGTACTTC; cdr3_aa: CASSSRRTGLYEQYF
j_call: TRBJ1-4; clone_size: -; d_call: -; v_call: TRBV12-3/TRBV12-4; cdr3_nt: TGTGCCAGCAGTTTAAGTGGTTGGGGACTGTTTTTT; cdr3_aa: CASSLSGWGLFF
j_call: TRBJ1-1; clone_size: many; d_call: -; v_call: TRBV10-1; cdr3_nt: TGCGCCAGCTCCAGGGGCGTGAACACTGAAGCTTTCTTT; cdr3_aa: CASSRGVNTEAFF
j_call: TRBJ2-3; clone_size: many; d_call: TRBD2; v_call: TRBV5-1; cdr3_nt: TGCGCCAGCAGCTTGGACGGGGGGTACACAGATACGCAGTATTTT; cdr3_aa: CASSLDGGYTDTQYF
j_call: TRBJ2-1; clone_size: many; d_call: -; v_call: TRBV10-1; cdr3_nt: TGCGCCAGCAGTGAGCCCGCCGAAAGCCCCAGGTTGGATGAGCAGTTCTTC; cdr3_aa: CASSEPAESPRLDEQFF
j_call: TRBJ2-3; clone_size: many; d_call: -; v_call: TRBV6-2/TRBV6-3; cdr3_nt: TGTGCCAGCAGTTACCACCCAGATACGCAGTATTTT; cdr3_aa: CASSYHPDTQYF
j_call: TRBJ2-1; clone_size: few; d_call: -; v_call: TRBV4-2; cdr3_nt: TGTGCCAGCAGCCAAGATAAGTGGACTCCCAATGAGCAGTTCTTC; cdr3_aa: CASSQDKWTPNEQFF
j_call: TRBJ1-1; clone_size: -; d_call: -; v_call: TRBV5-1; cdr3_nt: TGCGCCAGCAGCTTGGACGTGGGGAACACTGAAGCTTTCTTT; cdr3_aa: CASSLDVGNTEAFF
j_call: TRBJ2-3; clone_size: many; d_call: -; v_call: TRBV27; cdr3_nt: TGTGCCAGCAGTTTACAGGGTTCTATCGATACGCAGTATTTT; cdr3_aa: CASSLQGSIDTQYF
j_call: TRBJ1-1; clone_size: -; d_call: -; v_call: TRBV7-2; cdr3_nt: TGTGCCAGCAGCTTTAAGACGGGGAACACTGAAGCTTTCTTT; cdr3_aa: CASSFKTGNTEAFF
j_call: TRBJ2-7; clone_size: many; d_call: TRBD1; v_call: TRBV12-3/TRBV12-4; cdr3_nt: TGTGCCAGCAGTCCGACAGGGGTCGAGCAGTACTTC; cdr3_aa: CASSPTGVEQYF
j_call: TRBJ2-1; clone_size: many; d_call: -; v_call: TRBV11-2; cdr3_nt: TGTGCCAGCAGCTTGAAAGCTGAGCAGTTCTTC; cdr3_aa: CASSLKAEQFF
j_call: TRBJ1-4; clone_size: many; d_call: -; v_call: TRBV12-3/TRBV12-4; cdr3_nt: TGTGCCAGCAGTTTAGTTAGGGAAAAACTGTTTTTT; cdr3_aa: CASSLVREKLFF
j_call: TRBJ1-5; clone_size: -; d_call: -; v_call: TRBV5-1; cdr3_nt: TGCGCCAGCAGCTTGCACAGAGAAGAGCCCCAGCATTTT; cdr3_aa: CASSLHREEPQHF
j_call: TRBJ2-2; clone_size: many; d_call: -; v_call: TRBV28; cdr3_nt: TGTGCCAGCAGTCGTATTAGGGGGGGGTACACCGGGGAGCTGTTTTTT; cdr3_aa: CASSRIRGGYTGELFF
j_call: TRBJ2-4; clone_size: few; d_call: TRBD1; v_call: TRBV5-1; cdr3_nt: TGCGCCAGCAGCCGCGACAGGGGTGCCAAAAACATTCAGTACTTC; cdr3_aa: CASSRDRGAKNIQYF
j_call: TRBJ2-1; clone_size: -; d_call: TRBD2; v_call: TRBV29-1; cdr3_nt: TGCAGCGTTGGTGATAGCGGGAGCTCCTACAATGAGCAGTTCTTC; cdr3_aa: CSVGDSGSSYNEQFF
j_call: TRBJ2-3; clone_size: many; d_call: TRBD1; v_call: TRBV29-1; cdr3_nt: TGCAGCGCTAACAGGGGGCTCGCAGATACGCAGTATTTT; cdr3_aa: CSANRGLADTQYF
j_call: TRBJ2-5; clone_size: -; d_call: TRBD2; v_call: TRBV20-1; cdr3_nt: TGCAGTGCTAGAGCCCGGGGGGGGAAGGAGACCCAGTACTTC; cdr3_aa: CSARARGGKETQYF
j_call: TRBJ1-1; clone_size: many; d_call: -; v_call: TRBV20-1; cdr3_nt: TGCAGTGCTAGCCACGGGATGAACACTGAAGCTTTCTTT; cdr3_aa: CSASHGMNTEAFF
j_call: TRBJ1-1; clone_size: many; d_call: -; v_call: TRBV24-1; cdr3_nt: TGTGCCACCCGAGGGCCCATGAACACTGAAGCTTTCTTT; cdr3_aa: CATRGPMNTEAFF
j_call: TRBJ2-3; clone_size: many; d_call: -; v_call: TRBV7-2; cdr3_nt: TGTGCCAGCAGCTTAGCCGGGTGGGCAGATACGCAGTATTTT; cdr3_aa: CASSLAGWADTQYF
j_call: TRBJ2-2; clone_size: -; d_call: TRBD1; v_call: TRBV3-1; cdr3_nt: TGTGCCAGCAGCCAAGAGAAGTGGACAGGGGCCACCGGGGAGCTGTTTTTT; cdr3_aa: CASSQEKWTGATGELFF
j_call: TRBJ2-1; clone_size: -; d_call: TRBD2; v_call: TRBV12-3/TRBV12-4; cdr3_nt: TGTGCCAGCAGTTTCGGGCTAGCGGGAGGACCTAGCTCCTACAATGAGCAGTTCTTC; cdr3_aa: CASSFGLAGGPSSYNEQFF
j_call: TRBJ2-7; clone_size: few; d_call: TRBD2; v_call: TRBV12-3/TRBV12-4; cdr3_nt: TGTGCCAGCAGTTCTAGCGGGAGGTACGAGCAGTACTTC; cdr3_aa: CASSSSGRYEQYF
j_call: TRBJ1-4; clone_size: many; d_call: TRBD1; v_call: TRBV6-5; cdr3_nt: TGTGCCAGCAGTCGGGGAGGGGGCCCAACTAATGAAAAACTGTTTTTT; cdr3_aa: CASSRGGGPTNEKLFF
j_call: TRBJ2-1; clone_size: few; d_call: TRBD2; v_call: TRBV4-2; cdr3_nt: TGTGCCAGCACCCGACTAGCGGGGGACTCCTACAATGAGCAGTTCTTC; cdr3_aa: CASTRLAGDSYNEQFF
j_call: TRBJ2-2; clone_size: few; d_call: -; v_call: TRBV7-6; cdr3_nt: TGTGCCAGCAGCCCGGCAGTAGATTACACCGGGGAGCTGTTTTTT; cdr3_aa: CASSPAVDYTGELFF